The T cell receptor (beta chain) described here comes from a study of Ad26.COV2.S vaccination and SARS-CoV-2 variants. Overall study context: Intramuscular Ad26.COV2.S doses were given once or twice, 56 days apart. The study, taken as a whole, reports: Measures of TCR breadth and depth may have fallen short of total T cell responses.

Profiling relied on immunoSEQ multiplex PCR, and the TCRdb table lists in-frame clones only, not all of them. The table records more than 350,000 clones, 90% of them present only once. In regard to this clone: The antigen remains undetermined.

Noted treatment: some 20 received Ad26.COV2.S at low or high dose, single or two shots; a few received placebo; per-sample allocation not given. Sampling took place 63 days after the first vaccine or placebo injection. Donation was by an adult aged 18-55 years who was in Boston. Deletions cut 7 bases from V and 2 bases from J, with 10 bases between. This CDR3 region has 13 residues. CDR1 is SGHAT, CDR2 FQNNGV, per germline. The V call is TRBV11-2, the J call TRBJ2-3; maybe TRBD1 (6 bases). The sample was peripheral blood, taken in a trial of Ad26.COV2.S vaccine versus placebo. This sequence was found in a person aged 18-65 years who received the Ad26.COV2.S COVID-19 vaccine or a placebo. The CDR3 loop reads CASNQGLTDTQYF. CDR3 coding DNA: TGTGCCAGCAACCAGGGGCTCACAGATACGCAGTATTTT.